The next 13 T cell receptor beta chains were all read from a single sample in a study of cytomegalovirus exposure and HLA in healthy donors. With 60 Vbeta and 13 Jbeta primers, the PCR was carried out. Profiled with immunoSEQ multiplex PCR; TCRdb holds only in-frame clones, not every one. The table lists approximately 120,000 clones, around 77% of them singletons. The sequenced material came from PBMCs. The receptor source for this set is a man aged 50 to 59 in good health and CMV-seronegative.

J is TRBJ2-7 and V is TRBV9, with D maybe TRBD2 (5 bases). V was cut by 0 bases and J by 2 bases, with 9 bases left in between. Looked up from germline, CDR1 is SGDLS and CDR2 is YYNGEE. The length of the CDR3 is 14 residues. As DNA, the CDR3 is TGTGCCAGCAGCGTAGCTAGCAGCACCTACGAGCAGTACTTC. Encoded protein: CASSVASSTYEQYF.

The rearrangement links TRBV7-9 to TRBJ1-1, with a possible D match to TRBD1 (5 bases). V was shortened by 5 bases and J by 5 bases, with 15 bases between the two germline ends. Looked up from germline, CDR1 is SEHNR and CDR2 is FQNEAQ (reference sequence). This CDR3 is 14 amino acids long. The DNA for the CDR3 is TGTGCCAGCAGCCTGGGGGGGGTAGGAACTGAAGCTTTCTTT. Protein: CASSLGGVGTEAFF.

This clone was found a few times. The J gene is TRBJ2-2, the V gene TRBV11-2, with D possibly being TRBD2 (5 bases). From germline, CDR1 is SGHAT and CDR2 FQNNGV. Trimming took 2 bases from V and 0 from J, leaving 13 bases between them. The CDR3 is 17 amino acids. In DNA form, the CDR3 reads TGTGCCAGCAGCTTAAGAGGTGGAGGTGCGAACACCGGGGAGCTGTTTTTT. Translated: CASSLRGGGANTGELFF. Complete variable domain (other parts from reference TRBV11-2 and TRBJ2-2): EAGVAQSPRYKIIEKRQSVAFWCNPISGHATLYWYQQILGQGPKLLIQFQNNGVVDDSQLPKDRFSAERLKGVDSTLKIQPAKLEDSAVYLCASSLRGGGANTGELFFGEGSRLTVL.

The chain links TRBV11-2 to TRBJ2-7; TRBD1 aligns across 7 bases. Trimming took 6 bases from V and 1 from J; bases not matched to a gene: 9. The CDR3 has 15 residues. CDR1 and CDR2 from the germline V gene are SGHAT and FQNNGV. The CDR3 DNA is TGTGCCAGCAGACATAAACCGGGACAGTCCTACGAGCAGTACTTC. Encoded protein: CASRHKPGQSYEQYF.

This clone was seen a handful of times. The chain links TRBV30 to TRBJ1-1; D unresolved. The CDR3 runs to 12 residues. With 5 bases removed from V and 1 base from J, the gap between germline ends came to 8 bases. Per the germline V gene, CDR1 is GTSNPN and CDR2 is SVGIG (reference sequence). CDR3 residues: CAWGLPNTEAFF. CDR3 nucleotides: TGTGCCTGGGGACTTCCGAACACTGAAGCTTTCTTT. Filled out from reference TRBV30 and TRBJ1-1, the complete variable domain reads SQTIHQWPATLVQPVGSPLSLECTVEGTSNPNLYWYRQAAGRGLQLLFYSVGIGQISSEVPQNLSASRPQDRQFILSSKKLLLSDSGFYLCAWGLPNTEAFFGQGTRLTVV.

V gene TRBV27 combines with J gene TRBJ2-6; a possible D gene is TRBD2 (5 bases). The CDR3 covers 16 residues. Per germline, CDR1 MNHEY and CDR2 SMNVEV (reference sequence). V was shortened by 4 bases and J by 1 base, with 11 bases between the two germline ends. The CDR3 spells CASSSSLVSGANVLTF. The DNA for the CDR3 is TGTGCCAGCAGTTCATCACTAGTGTCTGGGGCCAACGTCCTGACTTTC.

The chain employs TRBV7-9 and TRBJ2-5, with a weak D call TRBD2 (5 bases). The CDR3 covers 13 residues. Germline-derived CDR1 and CDR2 are SEHNR and FQNEAQ (reference sequence). The V end lost 4 bases, the J end lost 5 bases, and 11 bases lay between the germline ends. The CDR3 nucleotides read TGTGCCAGCAGCTCCCCGGAGGCGGAGACCCAGTACTTC. This codes for CASSSPEAETQYF.

This clone showed up just a few times. This chain links TRBV18 with TRBJ2-2, with a weak D call TRBD2 (6 bases). The CDR3 consists of 15 residues. The V end lost 2 bases, the J end lost 4 bases, and 11 bases lay between the germline ends. The germline V gene has CDR1 KGHSH and CDR2 LQKENI. CDR3 bases: TGTGCCAGCTCACCAAACCCCGGGGGCACCGGGGAGCTGTTTTTT. Protein product: CASSPNPGGTGELFF. The full variable domain, completed using reference TRBV18 and TRBJ2-2, is NAGVMQNPRHLVRRRGQEARLRCSPMKGHSHVYWYRQLPEEGLKFMVYLQKENIIDESGMPKERFSAEFPKEGPSILRIQQVVRGDSAAYFCASSPNPGGTGELFFGEGSRLTVL.

The gene calls are TRBV29-1 and TRBJ2-7; D not resolved. CDR1 and CDR2 from the germline V gene are SQVTM and ANQGSEA. This CDR3 spans 13 amino acids. With 6 bases removed from V and 0 bases from J, the gap between germline ends came to 12 bases. The CDR3 loop reads CSVTNRSSYEQYF. As DNA, the CDR3 is TGCAGCGTAACAAACCGGAGCTCCTACGAGCAGTACTTC.

In nucleotides, the CDR3 is TGTGCCAGCAGCGTATGGGGGGAGGGAGAAGGCGAGCAGTACTTC. Residues: CASSVWGEGEGEQYF. The chain joins TRBV9 to TRBJ2-7, with 7 bases lining up with TRBD2. Germline V gene sequence: CDR1 SGDLS, CDR2 YYNGEE. J was trimmed by 6 bases and V by 1 base; bases with no gene match: 10. The CDR3 totals 15 residues.

This chain uses TRBV11-2 with TRBJ1-4; D unclear. Germline-derived CDR1 and CDR2 are SGHAT and FQNNGV. V lost 6 bases and J lost 8, with 7 bases in between. This CDR3 has 11 residues. CDR3: CASSLREKLFF. The CDR3 nucleotides are TGTGCCAGCAGTCTGCGGGAAAAACTGTTTTTT.

This clone appeared a few times. This chain links TRBV9 with TRBJ1-3, with TRBD1 as a possible D gene (6 bases). The CDR3 spans 12 residues. Trimming took 0 bases from V and 8 from J, leaving 6 bases between them. CDR1 and CDR2 (germline): SGDLS, YYNGEE. The CDR3 sequence: CASSVGTDTIYF. CDR3 nucleotide sequence: TGTGCCAGCAGCGTAGGGACAGACACCATATATTTT.

The chain is built from TRBV5-1 and TRBJ2-5, with 11 bases that match TRBD2. This CDR3 contains 15 residues. CDR1 is SGHRS, CDR2 YFSETQ, per germline. J gave up 5 bases and V 3 bases, and 6 bases lay outside the gene matches. The DNA for the CDR3 is TGCGCCAGCAGCTCGACTAGCGGGGACTGGGAGACCCAGTACTTC. This translates into CASSSTSGDWETQYF.